This TCR beta chain was found in a study of OX40 agonist ivuxolimab in advanced cancers. Study-level background: Patients received intravenous ivuxolimab every 2 weeks at 0.01 to 10 mg/kg. Treatment received earlier with anti-PD-1, anti-PD-L1 or anti-CTLA-4 agents was allowed, and approximately 44% had some. Findings and limits, study-wide: CD4+ and CD8+ T cells in blood underwent clonal expansion by week 6 at 0.1 to 3.0 mg/kg. On average, a greater number of expanded clones characterised CD8+ T cells relative to CD4+.

The germline V gene has CDR1 MNHEY and CDR2 SMNVEV (reference sequence). The CDR3 has 13 residues. The data were produced by immunoSEQ multiplex PCR, yet TCRdb's version contains in-frame clones alone and is incomplete. The sample shows 100,000 or so clones, around 90% of them seen only once. Remarks on this clone: Its specificity is not known. An end of the junction does not agree with germline; a read error may underlie this.

The chain carries TRBV27 and TRBJ2-2; D perhaps matches TRBD2 (5 bases). This TCR derives from an adult with an advanced solid tumor such as melanoma, head and neck, liver or kidney cancer. The sequencing used CD4+ or CD8+ T cells sorted from blood, collected in a trial of the OX40 agonist ivuxolimab. Here the CDR3 DNA reads TGTGCTTCGCCGGGATTAGAACACCGGGGAGCTGTTTTT. Translated, it gives CASPGLEHRGAVF.